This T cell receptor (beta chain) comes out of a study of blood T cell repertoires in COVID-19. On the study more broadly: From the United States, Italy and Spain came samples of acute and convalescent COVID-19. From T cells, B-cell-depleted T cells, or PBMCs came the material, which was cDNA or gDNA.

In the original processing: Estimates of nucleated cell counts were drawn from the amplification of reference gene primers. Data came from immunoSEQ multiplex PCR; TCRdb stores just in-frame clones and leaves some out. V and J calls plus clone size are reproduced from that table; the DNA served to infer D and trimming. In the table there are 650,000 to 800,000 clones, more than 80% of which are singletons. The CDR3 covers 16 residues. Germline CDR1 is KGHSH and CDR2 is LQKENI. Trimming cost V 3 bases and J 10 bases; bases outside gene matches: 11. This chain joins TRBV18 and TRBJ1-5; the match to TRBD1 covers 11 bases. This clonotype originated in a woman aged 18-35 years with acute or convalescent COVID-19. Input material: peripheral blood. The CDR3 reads CASSPWTGGRDFPQHF. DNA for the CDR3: TGTGCCAGCTCACCCTGGACAGGGGGCAGGGATTTTCCCCAGCATTTT.